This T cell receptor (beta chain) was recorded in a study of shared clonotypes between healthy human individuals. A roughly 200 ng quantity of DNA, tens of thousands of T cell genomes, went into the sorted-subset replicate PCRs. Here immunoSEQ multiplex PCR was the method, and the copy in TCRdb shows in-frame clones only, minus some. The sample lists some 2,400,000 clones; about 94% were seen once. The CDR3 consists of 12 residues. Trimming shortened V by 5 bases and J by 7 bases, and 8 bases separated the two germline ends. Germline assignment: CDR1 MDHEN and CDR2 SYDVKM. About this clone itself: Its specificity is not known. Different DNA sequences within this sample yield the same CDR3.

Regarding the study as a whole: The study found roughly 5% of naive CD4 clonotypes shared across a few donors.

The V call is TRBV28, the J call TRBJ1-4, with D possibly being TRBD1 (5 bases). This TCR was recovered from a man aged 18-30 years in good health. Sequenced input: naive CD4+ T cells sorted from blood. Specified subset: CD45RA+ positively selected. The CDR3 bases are TGTGCCAGCAGTGGGCAGGGTGAAAAACTGTTTTTT. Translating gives CASSGQGEKLFF.